This TCR beta chain was sequenced during a study of CD8 T cells in ankylosing spondylitis. General observations from the study: Researchers reportedly found disease-linked clones significantly enriched in matched ankylosing spondylitis synovial fluid. Characteristic, it appeared, of ankylosing spondylitis blood was a TCR beta motif of about eight highly homologous variants.

It was by quantitative 5'-RACE with molecular barcodes that TCR beta libraries were made. TCRdb used MiXCR to reprocess the 5' RACE reads, holding one entry per CDR3 protein. The sample records fewer than 500,000 distinct CDR3 sequences, under 25% being singletons. V was clipped by 6 bases and J by 7 bases, with 13 bases between them. The CDR3 totals 11 residues. The germline gives CDR1 DFQATT, CDR2 SNEGSKA (reference sequence). This clonotype was seen just once. The antigen is not known. The TCR comes from a male donor with ankylosing spondylitis. The chain couples TRBV20-1 to TRBJ2-7, with D maybe TRBD2 (5 bases). The specimen was blood, either unsorted or a sorted T cell fraction (not recorded which). Here the CDR3 reads CSAPIRREQYF. The CDR3, as DNA: TGCAGTGCCCCAATTCGGAGGGAGCAGTACTTC.